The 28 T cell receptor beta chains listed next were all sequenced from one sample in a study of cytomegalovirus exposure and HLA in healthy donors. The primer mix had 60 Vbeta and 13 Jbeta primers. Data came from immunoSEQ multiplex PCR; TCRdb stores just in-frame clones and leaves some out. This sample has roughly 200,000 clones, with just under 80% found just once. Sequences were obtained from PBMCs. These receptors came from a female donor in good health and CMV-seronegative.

CDR3 amino acids: CASSPSLAPSYEQYF. CDR3 DNA sequence: TGTGCCAGCTCACCATCACTAGCGCCTTCCTACGAGCAGTACTTC. This rearrangement joins TRBV18 to TRBJ2-7; 7 nucleotides line up with TRBD2. In germline, CDR1 is KGHSH, CDR2 LQKENI. This CDR3 has 15 amino acids. With V trimmed by 2 bases and J by 1 base, 5 bases remained unmatched. The full variable domain, rest sourced from reference TRBV18 and TRBJ2-7, is NAGVMQNPRHLVRRRGQEARLRCSPMKGHSHVYWYRQLPEEGLKFMVYLQKENIIDESGMPKERFSAEFPKEGPSILRIQQVVRGDSAAYFCASSPSLAPSYEQYFGPGTRLTVT.

The CDR3 DNA follows: TGTGCCAGCAGTAGGGTGGGGGGAGGGTATAGCAATCAGCCCCAGCATTTT. The encoded protein is CASSRVGGGYSNQPQHF. The genes are TRBV28 and TRBJ1-5; maybe TRBD1 (5 bases). V lost 5 bases to trimming and J lost 0 bases, with 17 bases between them. Germline assignment: CDR1 MDHEN and CDR2 SYDVKM. The CDR3 has 17 amino acids.

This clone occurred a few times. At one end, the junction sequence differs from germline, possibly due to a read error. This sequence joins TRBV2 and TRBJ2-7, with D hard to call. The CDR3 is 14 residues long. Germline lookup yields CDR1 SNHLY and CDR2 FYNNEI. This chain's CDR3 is CASSELVAATKRSF. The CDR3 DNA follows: TGTGCCAGCAGTGAGTTGGTAGCAGCTACAAAGAGGTCCTTC.

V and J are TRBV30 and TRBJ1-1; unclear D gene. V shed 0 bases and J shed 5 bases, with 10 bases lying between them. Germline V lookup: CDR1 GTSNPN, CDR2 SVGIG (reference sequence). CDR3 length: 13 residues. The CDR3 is CAWSVGGQTEAFF. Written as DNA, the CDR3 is TGTGCCTGGAGTGTGGGAGGGCAAACTGAAGCTTTCTTT.

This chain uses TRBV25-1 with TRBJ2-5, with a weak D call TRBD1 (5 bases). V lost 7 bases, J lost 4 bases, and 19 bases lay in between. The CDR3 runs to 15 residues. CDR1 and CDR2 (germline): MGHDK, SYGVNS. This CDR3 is CASTSISGPGETQYF. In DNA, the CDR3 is TGTGCCAGCACGTCAATATCAGGGCCCGGAGAGACCCAGTACTTC.

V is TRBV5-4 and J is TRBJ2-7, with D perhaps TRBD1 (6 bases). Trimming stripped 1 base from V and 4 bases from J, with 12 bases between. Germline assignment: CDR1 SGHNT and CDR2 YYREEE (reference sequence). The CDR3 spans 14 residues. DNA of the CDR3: TGTGCCAGCAGCTTGACAGGGCCGCGTTACGAGCAGTACTTC. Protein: CASSLTGPRYEQYF.

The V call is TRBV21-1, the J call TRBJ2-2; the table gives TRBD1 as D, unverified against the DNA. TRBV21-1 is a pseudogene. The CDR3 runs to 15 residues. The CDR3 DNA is TGTGCCAGCAGCAACGGGACAGGGCGGACCGGGGAGCTGTTTTTT. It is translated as CASSNGTGRTGELFF.

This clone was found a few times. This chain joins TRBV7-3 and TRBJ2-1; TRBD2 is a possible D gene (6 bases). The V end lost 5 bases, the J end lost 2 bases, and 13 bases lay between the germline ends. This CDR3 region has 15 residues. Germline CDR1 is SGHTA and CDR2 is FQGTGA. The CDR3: CASSPSGGTYNEQFF. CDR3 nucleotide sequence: TGTGCCAGCAGCCCCTCCGGCGGGACCTACAATGAGCAGTTCTTC. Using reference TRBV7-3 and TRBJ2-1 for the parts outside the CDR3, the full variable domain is GAGVSQTPSNKVTEKGKYVELRCDPISGHTALYWYRQSLGQGPEFLIYFQGTGAADDSGLPNDRFFAVRPEGSVSTLKIQRTERGDSAVYLCASSPSGGTYNEQFFGPGTRLTVL.

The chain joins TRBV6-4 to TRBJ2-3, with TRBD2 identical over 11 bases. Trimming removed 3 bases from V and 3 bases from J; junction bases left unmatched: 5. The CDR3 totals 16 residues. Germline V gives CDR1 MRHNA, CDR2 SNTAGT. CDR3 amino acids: CASSDNSGGDTDTQYF. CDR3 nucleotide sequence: TGTGCCAGCAGTGATAATAGCGGGGGGGATACAGATACGCAGTATTTT.

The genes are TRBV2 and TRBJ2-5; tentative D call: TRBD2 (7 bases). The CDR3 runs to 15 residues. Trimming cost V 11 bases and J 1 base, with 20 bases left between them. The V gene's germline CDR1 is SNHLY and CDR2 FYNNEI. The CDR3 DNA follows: TGTGCCTCAATAGAGGGCGGGGGCCTCCAAGAGACCCAGTACTTC. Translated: CASIEGGGLQETQYF.

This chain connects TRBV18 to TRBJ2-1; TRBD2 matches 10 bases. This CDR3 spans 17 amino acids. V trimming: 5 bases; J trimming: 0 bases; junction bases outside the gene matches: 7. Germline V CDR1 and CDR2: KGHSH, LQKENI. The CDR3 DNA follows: TGTGCCAGCTCAACGACTAGCGGGTTACGCTCCTACAATGAGCAGTTCTTC. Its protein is CASSTTSGLRSYNEQFF.

The CDR3 bases are TGTGCCAGCAGCCCATCCCGGGGGGCGAAAAACATTCAGTACTTC. This codes for CASSPSRGAKNIQYF. The V call is TRBV7-9, the J call TRBJ2-4; TRBD2 might be the D (7 bases). CDR3 size: 15 residues. CDR1 and CDR2 from the germline V gene are SEHNR and FQNEAQ (reference sequence). V was pared by 5 bases and J by 4 bases, with 15 bases between. Full variable domain (outside the CDR3, taken from reference TRBV7-9 and TRBJ2-4): DTGVSQNPRHKITKRGQNVTFRCDPISEHNRLYWYRQTLGQGPEFLTYFQNEAQLEKSRLLSDRFSAERPKGSFSTLEIQRTEQGDSAMYLCASSPSRGAKNIQYFGAGTRLSVL.

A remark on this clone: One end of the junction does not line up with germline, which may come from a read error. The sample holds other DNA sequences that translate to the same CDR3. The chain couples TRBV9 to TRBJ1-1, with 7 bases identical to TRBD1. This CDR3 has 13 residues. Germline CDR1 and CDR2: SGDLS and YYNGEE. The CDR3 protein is CASSFTGVTEAFF. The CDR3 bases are TGTGCCAGCAGTTTTACAGGGGTCACTGAAGCCTTCTTT. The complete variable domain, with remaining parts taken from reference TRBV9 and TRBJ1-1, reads DSGVTQTPKHLITATGQRVTLRCSPRSGDLSVYWYQQSLDQGLQFLIQYYNGEERAKGNILERFSAQQFPDLHSELNLSSLELGDSALYFCASSFTGVTEAFFGQGTRLTVV.

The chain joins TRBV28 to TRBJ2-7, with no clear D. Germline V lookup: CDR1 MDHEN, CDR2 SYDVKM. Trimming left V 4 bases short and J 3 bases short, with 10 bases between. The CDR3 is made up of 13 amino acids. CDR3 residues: CASSSLTYYEQYF. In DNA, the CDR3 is TGTGCCAGCAGTTCGCTCACTTACTACGAGCAGTACTTC.

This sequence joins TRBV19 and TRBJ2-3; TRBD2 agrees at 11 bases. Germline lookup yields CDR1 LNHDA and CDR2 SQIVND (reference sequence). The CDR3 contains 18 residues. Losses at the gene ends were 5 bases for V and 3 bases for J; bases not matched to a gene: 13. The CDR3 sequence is CASSLRLAGSYSTDTQYF. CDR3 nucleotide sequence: TGTGCCAGTAGTCTAAGACTAGCGGGATCCTACTCAACAGATACGCAGTATTTT.

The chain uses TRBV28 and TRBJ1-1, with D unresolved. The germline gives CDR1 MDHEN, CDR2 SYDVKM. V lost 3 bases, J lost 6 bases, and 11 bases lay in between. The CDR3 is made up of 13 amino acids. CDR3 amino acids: CASSLVSSAEAFF. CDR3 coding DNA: TGTGCCAGCAGTTTGGTGAGTAGCGCTGAAGCTTTCTTT. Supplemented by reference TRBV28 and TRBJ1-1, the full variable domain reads DVKVTQSSRYLVKRTGEKVFLECVQDMDHENMFWYRQDPGLGLRLIYFSYDVKMKEKGDIPEGYSVSREKKERFSLILESASTNQTSMYLCASSLVSSAEAFFGQGTRLTVV.

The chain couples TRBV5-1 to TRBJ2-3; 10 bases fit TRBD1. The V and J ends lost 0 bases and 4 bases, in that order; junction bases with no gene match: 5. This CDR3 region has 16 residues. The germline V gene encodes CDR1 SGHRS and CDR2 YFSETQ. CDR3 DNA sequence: TGCGCCAGCAGCTTGGGGGGACAGGGGTACCCAGATACGCAGTATTTT. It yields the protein CASSLGGQGYPDTQYF.

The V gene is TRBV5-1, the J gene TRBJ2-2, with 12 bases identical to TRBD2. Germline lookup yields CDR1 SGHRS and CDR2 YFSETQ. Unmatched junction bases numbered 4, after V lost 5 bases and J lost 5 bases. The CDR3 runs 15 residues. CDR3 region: CASRSSGGATGELFF. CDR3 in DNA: TGCGCCAGCAGATCTAGCGGGGGGGCTACCGGGGAGCTGTTTTTT. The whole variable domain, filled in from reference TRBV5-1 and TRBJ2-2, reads KAGVTQTPRYLIKTRGQQVTLSCSPISGHRSVSWYQQTPGQGLQFLFEYFSETQRNKGNFPGRFSGRQFSNSRSEMNVSTLELGDSALYLCASRSSGGATGELFFGEGSRLTVL.

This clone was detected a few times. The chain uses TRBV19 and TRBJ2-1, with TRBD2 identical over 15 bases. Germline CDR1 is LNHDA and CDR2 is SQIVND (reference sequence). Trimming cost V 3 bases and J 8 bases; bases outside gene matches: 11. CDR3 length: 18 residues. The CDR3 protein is CASSIGLAGGPGGDEQFF. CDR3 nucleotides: TGTGCCAGTAGTATCGGACTAGCGGGAGGGCCGGGCGGGGATGAGCAGTTCTTC.

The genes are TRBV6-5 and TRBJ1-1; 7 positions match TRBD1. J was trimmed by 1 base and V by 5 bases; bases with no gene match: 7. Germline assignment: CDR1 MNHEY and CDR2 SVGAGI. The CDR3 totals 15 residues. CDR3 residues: CASSILTGANTEAFF. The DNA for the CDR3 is TGTGCCAGCAGTATTTTAACAGGGGCGAACACTGAAGCTTTCTTT.

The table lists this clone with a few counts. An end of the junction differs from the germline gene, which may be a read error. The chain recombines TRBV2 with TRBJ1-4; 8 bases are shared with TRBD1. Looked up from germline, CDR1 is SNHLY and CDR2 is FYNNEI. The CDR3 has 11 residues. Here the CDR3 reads CASTETGGLFF. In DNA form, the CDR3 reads TGTGCCAGCACTGAAACAGGGGGACTGTTTTTT.

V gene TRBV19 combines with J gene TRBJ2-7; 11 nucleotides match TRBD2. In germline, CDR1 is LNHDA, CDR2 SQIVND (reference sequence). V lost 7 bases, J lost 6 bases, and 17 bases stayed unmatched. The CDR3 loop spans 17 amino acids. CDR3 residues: CASTIRTSGSVPFEQYF. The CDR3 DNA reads TGTGCCAGTACCATCCGGACTAGCGGGTCGGTACCGTTCGAGCAGTACTTC.

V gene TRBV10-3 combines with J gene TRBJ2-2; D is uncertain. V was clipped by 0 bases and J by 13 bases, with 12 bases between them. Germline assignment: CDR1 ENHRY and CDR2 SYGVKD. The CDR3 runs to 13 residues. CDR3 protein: CAISESGDAALFF. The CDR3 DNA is TGTGCCATCAGTGAGTCCGGTGATGCCGCGCTGTTTTTT.

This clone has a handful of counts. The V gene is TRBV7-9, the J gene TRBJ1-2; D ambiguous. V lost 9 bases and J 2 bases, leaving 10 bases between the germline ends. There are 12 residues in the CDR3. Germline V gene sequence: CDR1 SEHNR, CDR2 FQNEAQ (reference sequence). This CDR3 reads CASTGGNYGYTF. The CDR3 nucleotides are TGTGCCAGTACTGGAGGGAACTATGGCTACACCTTC. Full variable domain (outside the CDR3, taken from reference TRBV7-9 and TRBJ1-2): DTGVSQNPRHKITKRGQNVTFRCDPISEHNRLYWYRQTLGQGPEFLTYFQNEAQLEKSRLLSDRFSAERPKGSFSTLEIQRTEQGDSAMYLCASTGGNYGYTFGSGTRLTVV.

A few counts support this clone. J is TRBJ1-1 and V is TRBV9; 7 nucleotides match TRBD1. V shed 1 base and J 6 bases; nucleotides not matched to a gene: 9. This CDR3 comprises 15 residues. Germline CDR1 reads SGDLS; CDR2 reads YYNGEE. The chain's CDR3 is CASSVSPDRASEAFF. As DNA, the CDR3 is TGTGCCAGCAGCGTAAGTCCCGACAGGGCTTCTGAAGCTTTCTTT. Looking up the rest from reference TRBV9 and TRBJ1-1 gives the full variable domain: DSGVTQTPKHLITATGQRVTLRCSPRSGDLSVYWYQQSLDQGLQFLIQYYNGEERAKGNILERFSAQQFPDLHSELNLSSLELGDSALYFCASSVSPDRASEAFFGQGTRLTVV.

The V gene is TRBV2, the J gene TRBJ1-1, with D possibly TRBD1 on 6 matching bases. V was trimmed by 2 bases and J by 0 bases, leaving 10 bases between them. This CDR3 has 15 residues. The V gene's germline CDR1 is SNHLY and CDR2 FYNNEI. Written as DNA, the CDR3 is TGTGCCAGCAGTGAATTTGGGGGCTTGAACACTGAAGCTTTCTTT. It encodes CASSEFGGLNTEAFF.

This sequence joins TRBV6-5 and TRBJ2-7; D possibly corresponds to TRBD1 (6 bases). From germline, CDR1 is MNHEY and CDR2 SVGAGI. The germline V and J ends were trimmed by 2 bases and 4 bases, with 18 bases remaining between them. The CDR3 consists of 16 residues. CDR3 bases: TGTGCCAGCAGTTACGGGGTTTTGGGGGCTTCGTACGAGCAGTACTTC. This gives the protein CASSYGVLGASYEQYF.

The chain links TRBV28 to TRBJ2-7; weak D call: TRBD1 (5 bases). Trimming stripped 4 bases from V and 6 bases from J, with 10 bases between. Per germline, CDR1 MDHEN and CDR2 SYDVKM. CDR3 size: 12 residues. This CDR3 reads CASSSVGREQYF. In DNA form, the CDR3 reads TGTGCCAGCAGTTCGGTGGGGCGCGAGCAGTACTTC.